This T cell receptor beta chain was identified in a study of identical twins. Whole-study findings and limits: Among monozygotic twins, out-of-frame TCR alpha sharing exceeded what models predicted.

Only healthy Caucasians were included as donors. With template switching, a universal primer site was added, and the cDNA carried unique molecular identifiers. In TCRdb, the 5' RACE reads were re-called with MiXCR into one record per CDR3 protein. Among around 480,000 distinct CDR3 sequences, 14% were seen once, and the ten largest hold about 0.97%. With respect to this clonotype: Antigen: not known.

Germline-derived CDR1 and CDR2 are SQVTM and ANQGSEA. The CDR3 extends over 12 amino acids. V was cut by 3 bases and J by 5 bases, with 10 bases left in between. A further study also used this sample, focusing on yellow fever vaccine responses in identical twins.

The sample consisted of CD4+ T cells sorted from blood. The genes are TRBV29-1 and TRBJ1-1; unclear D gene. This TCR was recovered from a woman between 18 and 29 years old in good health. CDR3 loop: CSVDLRGTEAFF. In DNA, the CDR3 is TGCAGCGTTGATCTCCGAGGGACTGAAGCTTTCTTT.